This T cell receptor (beta chain) came from a study of cytomegalovirus exposure and HLA in healthy donors. This clone occurred a few times. Nominal health characterized the donors when sampled, though unrecorded immune exposures were likely. The V gene's germline CDR1 is MNHEY and CDR2 SVGAGI. This CDR3 is built from 15 residues. The trim removed 0 bases at V and 5 bases at J, leaving 4 bases unmatched. With 60 Vbeta and 13 Jbeta primers, the PCR was carried out. Method: immunoSEQ multiplex PCR; TCRdb's copy keeps in-frame clones and lacks some. Here the sample spans over 130,000 clones, roughly two thirds being singletons.

The sample comprised PBMCs. This sequence was found in a male donor in good health and CMV-seronegative. V usage is TRBV6-5 and J usage is TRBJ2-1; TRBD1 matches at 7 bases. This chain's CDR3 is CASSYSGGVHNEQFF. The CDR3 DNA is TGTGCCAGCAGTTACTCAGGGGGCGTCCACAATGAGCAGTTCTTC.